The 29 T cell receptor beta chains below all came from one sample that was sequenced in a study of CD8 T cells in Susac syndrome. RNA, at roughly 0.45 to 1 ug, was reverse transcribed with random hexamers. TCRdb ran MiXCR on the immunoSEQ multiplex PCR reads and lists one entry per CDR3 protein. The data show around 300,000 distinct CDR3 sequences, approximately 90% seen once. Sequencing used CD4+ T cells from PBMCs. These receptors were collected from a human donor with multiple sclerosis.

The chain couples TRBV5-4 to TRBJ2-5; no definite D call. The CDR3 is 15 amino acids. The V gene lost 0 bases and the J gene lost 4 bases, with 13 bases spanning the gap. In germline, CDR1 is SGHNT, CDR2 YYREEE (reference sequence). The CDR3 here is CASSLAGKGGETQYF. In DNA, the CDR3 is TGTGCCAGCAGCTTGGCGGGCAAGGGTGGAGAGACCCAGTACTTC.

The chain joins TRBV7-9 to TRBJ1-2, with D possibly matching TRBD1 (6 bases). The germline V gene encodes CDR1 SEHNR and CDR2 FQNEAQ (reference sequence). The CDR3 contains 16 residues. Trimming took off 2 bases at V and 5 bases at J, with 18 bases between the two ends. In nucleotides, the CDR3 is TGTGCCAGCAGCTTAAGTCCCCCAACAGGGAGATATGGCTACACCTTC. As protein: CASSLSPPTGRYGYTF.

The chain combines TRBV24-1 with TRBJ1-5; no reliable D call. Per germline, CDR1 KGHDR and CDR2 SFDVKD. V was pared by 1 base and J by 4 bases, with 7 bases between. The CDR3 length is 14 residues. The CDR3 region has the DNA TGTGCCACCAGTGATTTAGCGGATAATCAGCCCCAGCATTTT. It encodes CATSDLADNQPQHF.

This clonotype was recorded once. The gene calls are TRBV7-9 and TRBJ1-1, with 7 bases identical to TRBD1. The germline V gene encodes CDR1 SEHNR and CDR2 FQNEAQ (reference sequence). This CDR3 is 14 amino acids long. The trim removed 4 bases at V and 10 bases at J, leaving 12 bases unmatched. The CDR3 sequence is CASSSSSTGSLAFF. As DNA, the CDR3 is TGTGCCAGCAGCTCATCCTCGACAGGGTCCTTAGCTTTCTTT.

The chain has TRBV24-1 and TRBJ2-5, with 7 bases matching TRBD1. In germline, CDR1 is KGHDR, CDR2 SFDVKD. Germline trimming cut 5 bases from V and 2 bases from J; bases unmatched to any gene: 7. The CDR3 has 15 amino acids. For the CDR3, the DNA is TGTGCCACCAGTGCTCCCAACAGGGGTCAAGAGACCCAGTACTTC. It encodes CATSAPNRGQETQYF.

V is TRBV19 and J is TRBJ1-1; TRBD1 matches 9 bases. V was clipped by 5 bases and J by 3 bases; unmatched bases: 34. CDR3 length: 24 residues. CDR1 is LNHDA, CDR2 SQIVND, per germline (reference sequence). The CDR3 coding sequence is TGTGCCAGTAGTCGACCTCAGATCTTCGGGGACAGGGTCGGGGTCCCAGCCAGGGACACTGAAGCTTTCTTT. This encodes CASSRPQIFGDRVGVPARDTEAFF.

This sequence joins TRBV9 and TRBJ2-2; D remains unclear. This CDR3 comprises 16 residues. The germline V gene encodes CDR1 SGDLS and CDR2 YYNGEE. Trimming stripped 0 bases from V and 2 bases from J, with 11 bases between. The DNA for the CDR3 is TGTGCCAGCAGCGTAGGGGGTCAGGTCAACACCGGGGAGCTGTTTTTT. Translating gives CASSVGGQVNTGELFF. Drawing the rest from reference TRBV9 and TRBJ2-2, the complete variable domain is DSGVTQTPKHLITATGQRVTLRCSPRSGDLSVYWYQQSLDQGLQFLIQYYNGEERAKGNILERFSAQQFPDLHSELNLSSLELGDSALYFCASSVGGQVNTGELFFGEGSRLTVL.

The V and J genes are TRBV20-1 and TRBJ1-5; no clear D gene. CDR3 length: 15 residues. CDR1 DFQATT and CDR2 SNEGSKA come from the germline V gene (reference sequence). V lost 6 bases, J lost 0 bases, and 15 bases lay in between. This CDR3 is CSAKFGTFSNQPQHF. DNA for the CDR3: TGCAGTGCAAAGTTTGGCACTTTTAGCAATCAGCCCCAGCATTTT.

The chain couples TRBV6-5 to TRBJ1-1; D gene unclear. V lost 8 bases to trimming and J lost 5 bases, with 15 bases between them. The germline V gene encodes CDR1 MNHEY and CDR2 SVGAGI. This CDR3 comprises 13 residues. The CDR3 nucleotides read TGTGCCAGCGGGGAGGATTTTACAACTGAAGCTTTCTTT. Translating it yields CASGEDFTTEAFF.

The chain recombines TRBV29-1 with TRBJ2-1; 9 nucleotides match TRBD2. With V trimmed by 7 bases and J by 8 bases, 9 bases remained unmatched. This CDR3 comprises 13 residues. From germline, CDR1 is SQVTM and CDR2 ANQGSEA. The CDR3 region has the DNA TGCAGCGCCCGAGGGTCTAGCGGGGATGAGCAGTTCTTC. The encoded protein is CSARGSSGDEQFF.

The chain is built from TRBV2 and TRBJ2-7; TRBD1 might be the D (6 bases). The germline gives CDR1 SNHLY, CDR2 FYNNEI. Trimming removed 5 bases at V and 3 bases at J, with 11 bases between. The CDR3 runs to 13 residues. DNA for the CDR3: TGTGCCAGCAGTTGGGACAAACGCTACGAGCAGTACTTC. It translates to CASSWDKRYEQYF.

The chain recombines TRBV7-8 with TRBJ2-4, with D possibly TRBD1 on 6 matching bases. V lost 5 bases, J lost 6 bases, and 17 bases lay in between. The CDR3 has 15 amino acids. Germline-derived CDR1 and CDR2 are SGHVS and FQNEAQ. CDR3 in DNA: TGTGCCAGCAGCACTAATCATCAGGGGCCAAACATTCAGTACTTC. Its translation: CASSTNHQGPNIQYF. Using reference TRBV7-8 and TRBJ2-4 for the parts outside the CDR3, the full variable domain is GAGVSQSPRYKVAKRGQDVALRCDPISGHVSLFWYQQALGQGPEFLTYFQNEAQLDKSGLPSDRFFAERPEGSVSTLKIQRTQQEDSAVYLCASSTNHQGPNIQYFGAGTRLSVL.

The CDR3, as DNA: TGTGCCAGCAGCGGGAGGGGGACTAGCCTCACCACAGATACGCAGTATTTT. This sequence encodes CASSGRGTSLTTDTQYF. This chain joins TRBV11-2 and TRBJ2-3, with 9 bases fitting TRBD2. V lost 5 bases and J lost 2; bases outside the gene matches: 11. This CDR3 has 17 amino acids. Germline CDR1 reads SGHAT; CDR2 reads FQNNGV.

The gene calls are TRBV20-1 and TRBJ2-5, with 7 bases that match TRBD1. This CDR3 is built from 14 residues. V lost 0 bases and J lost 1; bases outside the gene matches: 2. Per the germline V gene, CDR1 is DFQATT and CDR2 is SNEGSKA (reference sequence). CDR3 amino acids: CSARDNRGQETQYF. The CDR3 nucleotides are TGCAGTGCTAGAGATAACAGGGGCCAAGAGACCCAGTACTTC.

This chain joins TRBV4-2 and TRBJ2-7; a weak D match, TRBD2 (5 bases). In germline, CDR1 is LGHNA, CDR2 YNFKEQ. The CDR3 is made up of 15 amino acids. Trimming removed 1 base from V and 3 bases from J, with 13 bases in between. CDR3 amino acids: CASSQAPEELYEQYF. The CDR3 nucleotides are TGTGCCAGCAGCCAAGCACCGGAGGAGCTCTACGAGCAGTACTTC.

The chain is built from TRBV5-1 and TRBJ1-2; TRBD1 agrees at 10 bases. V was clipped by 4 bases and J by 7 bases; unmatched bases: 7. Germline CDR1 reads SGHRS; CDR2 reads YFSETQ. This CDR3 has 14 amino acids. The CDR3 bases are TGCGCCAGCAGCCCGAGGACAGGGGGAGGTGGCTACACCTTC. Its protein product is CASSPRTGGGGYTF.

V usage is TRBV7-8 and J usage is TRBJ2-5; 7 nucleotides agree with TRBD2. The V segment lost 7 bases and the J segment 3 bases; nucleotides outside the gene matches: 8. This CDR3 has 14 residues. The V gene's germline CDR1 is SGHVS and CDR2 FQNEAQ. CDR3 in amino acids: CASTPASGEETQYF. For the CDR3, the DNA is TGTGCCAGCACTCCCGCTAGCGGAGAAGAGACCCAGTACTTC.

The chain combines TRBV7-2 with TRBJ1-6, with unresolved D. The germline V gene has CDR1 SGHTA and CDR2 FQGNSA. Trimming shortened V by 1 base and J by 8 bases, and 12 bases separated the two germline ends. The CDR3 consists of 15 residues. CDR3 sequence: CASSLVVSRHSPLHF. The CDR3 region has the DNA TGTGCCAGCAGCTTAGTGGTTAGTAGGCATTCACCCCTCCACTTT.

The chain has TRBV11-2 and TRBJ2-5; D might be TRBD1 or TRBD2, each matching 6 bases. Deletions cut 5 bases from V and 3 bases from J, with 10 bases between. This CDR3 has 13 residues. Germline V gives CDR1 SGHAT, CDR2 FQNNGV. CDR3 in amino acids: CASSRGRKETQYF. The CDR3 DNA sequence: TGTGCCAGCAGCCGGGGGCGGAAAGAGACCCAGTACTTC.

The gene calls are TRBV30 and TRBJ2-1; 8 nucleotides line up with TRBD2. Trimming removed 6 bases from V and 8 bases from J; junction bases left unmatched: 9. Germline loops: CDR1 GTSNPN, CDR2 SVGIG (reference sequence). The CDR3 is 13 residues long. Here the CDR3 reads CACQKREKDEQFF. DNA of the CDR3: TGTGCCTGTCAAAAGCGGGAGAAGGATGAGCAGTTCTTC.

The chain recombines TRBV18 with TRBJ1-1; D not certain. The V gene lost 2 bases and the J gene lost 1 base, with 11 bases spanning the gap. The CDR3 totals 15 residues. The germline V gene has CDR1 KGHSH and CDR2 LQKENI. Here the CDR3 reads CASSPFAVPNTEAFF. The CDR3 nucleotides are TGTGCCAGCTCACCATTCGCAGTACCGAACACTGAAGCTTTCTTT.

A few counts support this clonotype. The gene calls are TRBV5-6 and TRBJ2-7; possibly TRBD2 for D (6 bases). Trimming left V 5 bases short and J 7 bases short, with 22 bases between. This CDR3 comprises 15 residues. Germline values: CDR1 SGHDT, CDR2 YYEEEE. The CDR3 DNA sequence: TGTGCCAGCAGACTGCGGGGCCCCCTACGAGGGGAGCAGTACTTC. Translating it yields CASRLRGPLRGEQYF.

The genes are TRBV11-1 and TRBJ2-1; D remains ambiguous. Trimming removed 2 bases at V and 7 bases at J, with 3 bases between. The CDR3 has 11 amino acids. The germline V gene has CDR1 SGHAT and CDR2 FQDESV (reference sequence). CDR3 protein: CASSLWNEQFF. The CDR3 nucleotides read TGTGCCAGCAGCTTATGGAATGAGCAGTTCTTC.

In its sample, this clonotype was seen a few times. J is TRBJ2-7 and V is TRBV30; D is possibly TRBD1 (5 bases). CDR3 size: 14 residues. Trimming took off 4 bases at V and 5 bases at J, with 18 bases between the two ends. Germline assignment: CDR1 GTSNPN and CDR2 SVGIG (reference sequence). The CDR3 DNA sequence: TGTGCCTGGAATTCCAGACAGACTGAGGACGAGCAGTACTTC. This sequence encodes CAWNSRQTEDEQYF.

This clonotype was seen once. The rearrangement links TRBV7-2 to TRBJ2-1, with 9 bases identical to TRBD2. J lost 7 bases, V lost 3 bases, and 10 bases had no gene match. CDR3 length: 16 amino acids. Germline V lookup: CDR1 SGHTA, CDR2 FQGNSA. The CDR3 protein is CASSFSAGGPSNEQFF. CDR3 DNA: TGTGCCAGCAGCTTTTCTGCGGGAGGGCCTTCAAATGAGCAGTTCTTC.

The CDR3 here is CASSDPWGPTDTQYF. CDR3 DNA sequence: TGTGCCAGTAGCGACCCGTGGGGGCCCACAGATACGCAGTATTTT. The chain combines TRBV19 with TRBJ2-3; D is perhaps TRBD1 (6 bases). Trimming cost V 6 bases and J 2 bases, with 15 bases left between them. This CDR3 has 15 amino acids. Germline values: CDR1 LNHDA, CDR2 SQIVND (reference sequence).

The chain carries TRBV19 and TRBJ1-2; D unresolved. V lost 6 bases and J 9 bases, leaving 20 bases between the germline ends. The CDR3 sequence is 14 residues long. Germline values: CDR1 LNHDA, CDR2 SQIVND (reference sequence). In DNA, the CDR3 is TGTGCCAGTAGGACCCCCGGGGAAGGGAAGAGCTACACCTTC. Translating it yields CASRTPGEGKSYTF.

The chain carries TRBV21-1 and TRBJ2-7. TRBV21-1 is recorded as a pseudogene. This CDR3 has 16 amino acids. In nucleotides, the CDR3 is TGTGCCAGCAGCAAGGTGGTGATGCGACGAACCTACGAGCAGTACTTC. This codes for CASSKVVMRRTYEQYF.

The V and J genes are TRBV5-1 and TRBJ2-7, with 10 bases lining up with TRBD1. Trimming removed 3 bases from V and 5 bases from J; junction bases left unmatched: 8. This CDR3 region has 15 residues. CDR1 is SGHRS, CDR2 YFSETQ, per germline. The CDR3 nucleotides read TGCGCCAGCAGCTCGGTGGGACAGGGGTCGAACGAGCAGTACTTC. It yields the protein CASSSVGQGSNEQYF.